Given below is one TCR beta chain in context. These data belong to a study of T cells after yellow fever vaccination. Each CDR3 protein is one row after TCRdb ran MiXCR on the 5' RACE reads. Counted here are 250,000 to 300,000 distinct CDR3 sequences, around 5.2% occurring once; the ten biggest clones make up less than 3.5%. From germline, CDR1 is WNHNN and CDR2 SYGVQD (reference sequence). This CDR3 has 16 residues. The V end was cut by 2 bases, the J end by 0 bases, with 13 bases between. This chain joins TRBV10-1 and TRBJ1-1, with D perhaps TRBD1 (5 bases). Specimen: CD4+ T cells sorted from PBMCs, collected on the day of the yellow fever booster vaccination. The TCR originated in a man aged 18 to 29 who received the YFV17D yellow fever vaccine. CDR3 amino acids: CASSEGEGRMNTEAFF. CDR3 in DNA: TGCGCCAGCAGTGAGGGCGAGGGGCGCATGAACACTGAAGCTTTCTTT.